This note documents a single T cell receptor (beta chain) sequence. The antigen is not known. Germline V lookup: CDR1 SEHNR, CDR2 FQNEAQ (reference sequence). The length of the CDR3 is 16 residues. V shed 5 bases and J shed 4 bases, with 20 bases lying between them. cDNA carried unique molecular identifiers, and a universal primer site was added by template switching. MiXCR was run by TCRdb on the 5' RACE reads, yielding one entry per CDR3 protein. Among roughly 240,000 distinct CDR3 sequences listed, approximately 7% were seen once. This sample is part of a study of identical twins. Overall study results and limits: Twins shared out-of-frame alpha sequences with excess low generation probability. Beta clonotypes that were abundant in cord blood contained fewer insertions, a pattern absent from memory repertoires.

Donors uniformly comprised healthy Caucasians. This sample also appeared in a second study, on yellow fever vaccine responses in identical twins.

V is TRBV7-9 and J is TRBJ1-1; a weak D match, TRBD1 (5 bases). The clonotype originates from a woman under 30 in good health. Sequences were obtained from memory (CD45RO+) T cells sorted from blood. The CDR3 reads CASSPPRGAIPTEAFF. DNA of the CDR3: TGTGCCAGCAGCCCGCCGAGGGGAGCTATACCCACTGAAGCTTTCTTT.